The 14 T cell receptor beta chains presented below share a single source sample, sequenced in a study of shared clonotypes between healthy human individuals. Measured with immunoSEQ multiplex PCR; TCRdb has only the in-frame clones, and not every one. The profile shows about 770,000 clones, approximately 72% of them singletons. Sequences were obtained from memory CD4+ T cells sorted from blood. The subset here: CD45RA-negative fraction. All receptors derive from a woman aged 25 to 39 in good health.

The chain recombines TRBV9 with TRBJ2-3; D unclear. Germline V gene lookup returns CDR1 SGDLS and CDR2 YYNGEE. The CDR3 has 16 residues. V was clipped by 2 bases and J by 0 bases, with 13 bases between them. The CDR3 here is CASSVRAGESTDTQYF. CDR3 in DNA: TGTGCCAGCAGCGTCCGGGCAGGAGAGAGCACAGATACGCAGTATTTT.

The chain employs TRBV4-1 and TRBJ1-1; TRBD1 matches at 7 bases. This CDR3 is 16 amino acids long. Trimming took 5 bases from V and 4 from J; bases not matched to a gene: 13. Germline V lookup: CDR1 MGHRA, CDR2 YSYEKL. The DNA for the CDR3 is TGCGCCAGCAGCTTTGGCTCCAGGGGGGGAAGCACTGAAGCTTTCTTT. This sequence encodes CASSFGSRGGSTEAFF.

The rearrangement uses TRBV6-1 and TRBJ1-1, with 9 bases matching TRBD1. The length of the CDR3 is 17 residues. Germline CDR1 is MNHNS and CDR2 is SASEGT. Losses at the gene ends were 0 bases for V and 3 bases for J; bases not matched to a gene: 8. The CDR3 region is CASSEARTGDMHTEAFF. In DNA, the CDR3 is TGTGCCAGCAGTGAAGCTAGGACAGGGGATATGCACACTGAAGCTTTCTTT.

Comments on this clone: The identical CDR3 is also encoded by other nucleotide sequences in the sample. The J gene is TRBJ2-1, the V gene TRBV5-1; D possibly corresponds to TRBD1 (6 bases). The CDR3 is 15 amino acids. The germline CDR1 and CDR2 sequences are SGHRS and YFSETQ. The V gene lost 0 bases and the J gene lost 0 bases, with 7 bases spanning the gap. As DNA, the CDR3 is TGCGCCAGCAGCTTGGACAGGGCCTCCTACAATGAGCAGTTCTTC. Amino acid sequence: CASSLDRASYNEQFF.

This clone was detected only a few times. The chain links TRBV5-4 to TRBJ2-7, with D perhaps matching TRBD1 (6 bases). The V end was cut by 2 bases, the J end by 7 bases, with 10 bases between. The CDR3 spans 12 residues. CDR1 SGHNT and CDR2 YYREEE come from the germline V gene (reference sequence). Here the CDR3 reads CASSLTGREQYF. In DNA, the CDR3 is TGTGCCAGCAGCTTAACAGGGCGGGAGCAGTACTTC.

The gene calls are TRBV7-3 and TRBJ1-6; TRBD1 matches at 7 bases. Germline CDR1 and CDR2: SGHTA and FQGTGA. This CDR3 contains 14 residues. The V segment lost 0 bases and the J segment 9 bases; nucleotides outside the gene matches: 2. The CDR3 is CASSLTWDSSPLHF. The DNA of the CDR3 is TGTGCCAGCAGCTTAACCTGGGACAGTTCACCCCTCCACTTT.

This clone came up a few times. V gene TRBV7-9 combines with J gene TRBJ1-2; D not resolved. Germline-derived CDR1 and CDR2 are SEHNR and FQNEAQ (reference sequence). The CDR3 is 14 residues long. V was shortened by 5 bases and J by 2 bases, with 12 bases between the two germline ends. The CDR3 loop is CASSAAPENYGYTF. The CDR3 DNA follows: TGTGCCAGCAGCGCTGCCCCGGAAAACTATGGCTACACCTTC.

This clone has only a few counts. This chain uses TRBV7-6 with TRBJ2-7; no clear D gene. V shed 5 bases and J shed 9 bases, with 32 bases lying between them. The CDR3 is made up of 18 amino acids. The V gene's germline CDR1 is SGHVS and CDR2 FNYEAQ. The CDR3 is CASSPLDMGSRPSFVQYF. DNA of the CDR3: TGTGCCAGCAGCCCTCTGGATATGGGCAGTAGGCCCTCTTTTGTGCAGTACTTC.

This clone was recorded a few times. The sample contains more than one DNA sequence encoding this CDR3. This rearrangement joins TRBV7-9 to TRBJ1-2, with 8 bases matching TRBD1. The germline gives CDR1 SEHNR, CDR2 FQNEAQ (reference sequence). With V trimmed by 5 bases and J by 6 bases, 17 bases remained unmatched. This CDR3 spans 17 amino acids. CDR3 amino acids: CASSAGQGPRLRDGYTF. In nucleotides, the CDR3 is TGTGCCAGCAGCGCCGGACAGGGACCAAGGCTTCGGGATGGCTACACCTTC.

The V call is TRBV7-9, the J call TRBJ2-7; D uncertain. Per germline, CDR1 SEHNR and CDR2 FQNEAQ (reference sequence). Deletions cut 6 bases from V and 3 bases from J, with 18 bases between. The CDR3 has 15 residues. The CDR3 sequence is CASRSRIDRDYEQYF. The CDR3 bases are TGTGCCAGCAGGTCTCGAATTGACCGAGACTACGAGCAGTACTTC.

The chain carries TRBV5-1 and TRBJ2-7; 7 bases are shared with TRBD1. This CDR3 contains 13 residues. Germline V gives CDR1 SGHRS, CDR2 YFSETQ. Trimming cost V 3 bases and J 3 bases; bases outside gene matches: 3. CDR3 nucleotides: TGCGCCAGCAGCTGGGACAGAGGCTACGAGCAGTACTTC. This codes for CASSWDRGYEQYF.

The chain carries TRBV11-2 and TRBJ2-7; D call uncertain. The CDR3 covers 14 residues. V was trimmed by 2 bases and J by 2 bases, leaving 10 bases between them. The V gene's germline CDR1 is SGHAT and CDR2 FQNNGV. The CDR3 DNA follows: TGTGCCAGCAGCTTATATCCAGGACCCTACGAGCAGTACTTC. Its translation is CASSLYPGPYEQYF. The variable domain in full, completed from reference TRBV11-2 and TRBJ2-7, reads EAGVAQSPRYKIIEKRQSVAFWCNPISGHATLYWYQQILGQGPKLLIQFQNNGVVDDSQLPKDRFSAERLKGVDSTLKIQPAKLEDSAVYLCASSLYPGPYEQYFGPGTRLTVT.

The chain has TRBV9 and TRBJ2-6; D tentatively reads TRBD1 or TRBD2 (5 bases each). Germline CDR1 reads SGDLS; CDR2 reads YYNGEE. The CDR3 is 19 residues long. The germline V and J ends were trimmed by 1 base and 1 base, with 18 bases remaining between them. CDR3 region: CASSVPGRPFQSGANVLTF. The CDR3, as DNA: TGTGCCAGCAGCGTACCGGGACGGCCTTTTCAATCTGGGGCCAACGTCCTGACTTTC.

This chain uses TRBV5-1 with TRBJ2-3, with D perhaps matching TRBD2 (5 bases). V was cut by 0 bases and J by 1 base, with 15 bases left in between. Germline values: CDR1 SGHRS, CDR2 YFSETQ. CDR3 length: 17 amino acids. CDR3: CASSLEFQERGTDTQYF. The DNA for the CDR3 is TGCGCCAGCAGCTTGGAATTTCAGGAGAGGGGCACAGATACGCAGTATTTT.